This T cell receptor beta chain was sequenced for a study of shared clonotypes between healthy human individuals. Study conclusions and caveats: Inspection by rarefaction showed sorted-subset sequencing to be incomplete despite large depth. Relative to memory subsets, naive subsets generally showed larger estimated richness.

A note on this clone: Antigen specificity is unknown. In the same sample, other DNA sequences code for this CDR3.

It was into CD45RA+ naive and CD45RA-negative memory subsets that the CD4+ cells were split. V shed 3 bases, J shed 5 bases, and the junction held 5 bases outside the gene matches. The CDR3 spans 13 residues. CDR1 and CDR2 from the germline V gene are SQVTM and ANQGSEA. In replicate PCRs of sorted subsets, around 200 ng DNA, approximately 32,000 T cell genomes, was used. Data came from immunoSEQ multiplex PCR; TCRdb stores just in-frame clones and leaves some out. The sample shows about 1.1 million clones, around three quarters of them seen only once. The origin of this receptor is a young man in good health. Some clones in this sample may be carry-over from other donors' samples. The J gene is TRBJ2-5, the V gene TRBV29-1; 8 bases match TRBD1. Sequenced: memory CD4+ T cells from PBMCs. The subset: CD45RA-negative fraction. CDR3 sequence: CSVDQGAEETQYF. CDR3 in DNA: TGCAGCGTTGACCAGGGGGCTGAGGAGACCCAGTACTTC. Complete variable domain (other parts from reference TRBV29-1 and TRBJ2-5): SAVISQKPSRDICQRGTSLTIQCQVDSQVTMMFWYRQQPGQSLTLIATANQGSEATYESGFVIDKFPISRPNLTFSTLTVSNMSPEDSSIYLCSVDQGAEETQYFGPGTRLLVL.